The 7 T cell receptor beta chains below come from one sample, sequenced in a study of cytomegalovirus exposure and HLA in healthy donors. The PCR contained 60 Vbeta and 13 Jbeta primers. Libraries were prepared by immunoSEQ multiplex PCR; TCRdb keeps only in-frame clonotypes and omits some of them. Of under 150,000 clones listed, over 75% were seen once; the top ten hold under 1.5%. Sequenced: PBMCs. The receptors originated from a man between 50 and 59 years old in good health and CMV-seronegative.

The V gene is TRBV5-4, the J gene TRBJ2-2; 14 positions match TRBD2. The CDR3 consists of 17 residues. Germline V gene data show CDR1 as SGHNT and CDR2 as YYREEE (reference sequence). V shed 0 bases, J shed 5 bases, and the junction held 3 bases outside the gene matches. This CDR3 is CASSLGLAGGRTGELFF. In DNA form, the CDR3 reads TGTGCCAGCAGCTTGGGACTAGCGGGAGGGCGGACCGGGGAGCTGTTTTTT.

This clone was counted a few times. V usage is TRBV6-1 and J usage is TRBJ1-5; a possible D gene is TRBD1 (6 bases). The CDR3 spans 14 residues. V was pared by 6 bases and J by 5 bases, with 14 bases between. CDR1 and CDR2 (germline): MNHNS, SASEGT. DNA for the CDR3: TGTGCCAGCAGCCAGGGGTTTAGAGATCAGCCCCAGCATTTT. Protein: CASSQGFRDQPQHF.

The rearrangement uses TRBV13 and TRBJ2-5; the match to TRBD2 covers 7 bases. V lost 6 bases, J lost 5 bases, and 12 bases stayed unmatched. The CDR3 has 15 amino acids. CDR1 PRHDT and CDR2 FYEKMQ come from the germline V gene (reference sequence). CDR3 sequence reads: CASRSQTRAGETQYF. DNA for the CDR3: TGTGCCAGCAGATCCCAGACTAGAGCGGGGGAGACCCAGTACTTC. Looking up the rest from reference TRBV13 and TRBJ2-5 gives the full variable domain: AAGVIQSPRHLIKEKRETATLKCYPIPRHDTVYWYQQGPGQDPQFLISFYEKMQSDKGSIPDRFSAQQFSDYHSELNMSSLELGDSALYFCASRSQTRAGETQYFGPGTRLLVL.

V is TRBV29-1 and J is TRBJ2-1, with a possible D match to TRBD2 (5 bases). Trimming removed 6 bases from V and 0 bases from J, with 12 bases in between. This CDR3 is 14 amino acids long. Germline CDR1 is SQVTM and CDR2 is ANQGSEA. The CDR3 bases are TGCAGCGTGGTGCCGGGAAACTCCTACAATGAGCAGTTCTTC. This sequence encodes CSVVPGNSYNEQFF.

The rearrangement uses TRBV5-1 and TRBJ1-1; tentatively, D is TRBD1 (6 bases). The V and J ends lost 0 bases and 5 bases respectively, with 14 bases between them. The length of the CDR3 is 15 residues. In germline, CDR1 is SGHRS, CDR2 YFSETQ. The CDR3 DNA reads TGCGCCAGCAGCTTGGGAGGGACACGGGGAACTGAAGCTTTCTTT. Translated, it gives CASSLGGTRGTEAFF.

The V gene is TRBV28, the J gene TRBJ1-1; D remains ambiguous. Trimming left V 6 bases short and J 0 bases short, with 11 bases between. CDR3 length: 14 amino acids. CDR1 and CDR2 from the germline V gene are MDHEN and SYDVKM. The DNA of the CDR3 is TGTGCCAGCAGGCTTCAAACGGTGAACACTGAAGCTTTCTTT. Translated, it gives CASRLQTVNTEAFF.

This clone was observed a few times. The V gene is TRBV29-1, the J gene TRBJ2-3; D unclear. The CDR3 covers 10 residues. Germline values: CDR1 SQVTM, CDR2 ANQGSEA. V gave up 6 bases and J gave up 5 bases, with 6 bases separating them. DNA for the CDR3: TGCAGCGTCAAGCAAGATACGCAGTATTTT. Its translation: CSVKQDTQYF.